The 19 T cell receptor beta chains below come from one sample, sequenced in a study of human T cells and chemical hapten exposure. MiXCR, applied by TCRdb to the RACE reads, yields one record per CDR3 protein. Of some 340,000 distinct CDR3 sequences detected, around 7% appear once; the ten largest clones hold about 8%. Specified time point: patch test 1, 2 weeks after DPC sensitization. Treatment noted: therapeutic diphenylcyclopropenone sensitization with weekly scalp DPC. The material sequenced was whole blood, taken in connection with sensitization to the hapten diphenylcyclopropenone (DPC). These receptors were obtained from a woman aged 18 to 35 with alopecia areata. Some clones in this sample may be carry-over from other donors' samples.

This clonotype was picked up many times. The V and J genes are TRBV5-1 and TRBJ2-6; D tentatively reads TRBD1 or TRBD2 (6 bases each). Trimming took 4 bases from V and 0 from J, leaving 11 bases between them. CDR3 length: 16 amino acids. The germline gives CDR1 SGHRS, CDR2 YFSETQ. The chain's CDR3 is CASSRGPNSGANVLTF. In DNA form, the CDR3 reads TGCGCCAGCAGCCGGGGGCCGAACTCTGGGGCCAACGTCCTGACTTTC. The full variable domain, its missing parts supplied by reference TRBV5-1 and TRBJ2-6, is KAGVTQTPRYLIKTRGQQVTLSCSPISGHRSVSWYQQTPGQGLQFLFEYFSETQRNKGNFPGRFSGRQFSNSRSEMNVSTLELGDSALYLCASSRGPNSGANVLTFGAGSRLTVL.

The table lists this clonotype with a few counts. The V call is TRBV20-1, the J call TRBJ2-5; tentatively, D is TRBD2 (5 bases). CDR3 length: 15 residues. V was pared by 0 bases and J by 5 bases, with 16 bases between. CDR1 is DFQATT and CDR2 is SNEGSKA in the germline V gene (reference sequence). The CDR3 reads CSARDRASYSETQYF. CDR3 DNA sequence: TGCAGTGCTAGAGATCGGGCTAGCTATTCGGAGACCCAGTACTTC.

This CDR3 reads CASSRNPGQGGEQYF. The CDR3 nucleotides read TGTGCCAGCAGCCGAAACCCGGGACAGGGAGGAGAGCAGTACTTC. This chain joins TRBV5-4 and TRBJ2-7, with 9 bases fitting TRBD1. V was pared by 4 bases and J by 7 bases, with 12 bases of the junction left unmatched. The CDR3 is 15 amino acids. Germline V lookup: CDR1 SGHNT, CDR2 YYREEE (reference sequence).

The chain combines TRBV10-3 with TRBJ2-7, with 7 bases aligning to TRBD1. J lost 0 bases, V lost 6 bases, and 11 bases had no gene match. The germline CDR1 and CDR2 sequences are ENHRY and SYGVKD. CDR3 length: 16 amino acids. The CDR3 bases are TGTGCCATCAGCCATGGAGACAGGGACCCCTCCTACGAGCAGTACTTC. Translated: CAISHGDRDPSYEQYF.

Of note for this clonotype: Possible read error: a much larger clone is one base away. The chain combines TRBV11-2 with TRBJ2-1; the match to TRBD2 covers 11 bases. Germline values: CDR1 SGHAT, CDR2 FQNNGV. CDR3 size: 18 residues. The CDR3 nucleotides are TGTGCCAGCAGCCTAGGGCTAGCGGGGGGCCGGAGAACCAATGAGAAGTTCTTC. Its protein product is CASSLGLAGGRRTNEKFF.

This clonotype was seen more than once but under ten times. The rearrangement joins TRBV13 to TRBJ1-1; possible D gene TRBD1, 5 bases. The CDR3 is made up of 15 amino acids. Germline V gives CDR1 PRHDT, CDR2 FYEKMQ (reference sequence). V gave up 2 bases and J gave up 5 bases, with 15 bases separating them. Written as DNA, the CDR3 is TGTGCCAGCAGCTTATTTGGGGCTGGATGGACTGAAGCTTTCTTT. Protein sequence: CASSLFGAGWTEAFF.

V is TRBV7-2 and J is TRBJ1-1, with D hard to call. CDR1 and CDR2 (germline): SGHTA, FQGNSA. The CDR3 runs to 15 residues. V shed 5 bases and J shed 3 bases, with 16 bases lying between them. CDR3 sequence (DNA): TGTGCCAGCAGCCTCAACCCGAGCTACTACACTGAAGCTTTCTTT. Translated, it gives CASSLNPSYYTEAFF. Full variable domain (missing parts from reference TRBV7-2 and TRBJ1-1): GAGVSQSPSNKVTEKGKDVELRCDPISGHTALYWYRQSLGQGLEFLIYFQGNSAPDKSGLPSDRFSAERTGGSVSTLTIQRTQQEDSAVYLCASSLNPSYYTEAFFGQGTRLTVV.

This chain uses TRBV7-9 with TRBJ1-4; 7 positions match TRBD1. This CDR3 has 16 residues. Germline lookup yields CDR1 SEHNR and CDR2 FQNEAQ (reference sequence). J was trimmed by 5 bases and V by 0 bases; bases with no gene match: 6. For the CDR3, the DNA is TGTGCCAGCAGCTTAGCCCCCCAGGGGGGGAATGAAAAACTGTTTTTT. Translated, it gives CASSLAPQGGNEKLFF.

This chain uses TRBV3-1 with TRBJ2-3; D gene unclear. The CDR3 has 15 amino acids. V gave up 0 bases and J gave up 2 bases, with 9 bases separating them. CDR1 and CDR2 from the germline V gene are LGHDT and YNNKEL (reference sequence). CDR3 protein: CASSQEARVTDTQYF. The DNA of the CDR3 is TGTGCCAGCAGCCAAGAGGCCCGGGTCACAGATACGCAGTATTTT.

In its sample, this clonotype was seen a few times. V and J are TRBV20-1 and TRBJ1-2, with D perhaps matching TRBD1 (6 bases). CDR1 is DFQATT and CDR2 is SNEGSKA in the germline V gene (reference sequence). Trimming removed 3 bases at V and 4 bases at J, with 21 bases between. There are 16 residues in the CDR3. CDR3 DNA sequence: TGCAGTGCTAGCCGAATCCTCCGGGGGCGAAGCTATGGCTACACCTTC. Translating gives CSASRILRGRSYGYTF.

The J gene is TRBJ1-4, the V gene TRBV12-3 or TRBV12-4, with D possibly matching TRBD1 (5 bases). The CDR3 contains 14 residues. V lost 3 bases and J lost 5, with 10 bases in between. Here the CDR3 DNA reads TGTGCCAGCAGTTTTGGGACCGCGAATGAAAAACTGTTTTTT. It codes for CASSFGTANEKLFF.

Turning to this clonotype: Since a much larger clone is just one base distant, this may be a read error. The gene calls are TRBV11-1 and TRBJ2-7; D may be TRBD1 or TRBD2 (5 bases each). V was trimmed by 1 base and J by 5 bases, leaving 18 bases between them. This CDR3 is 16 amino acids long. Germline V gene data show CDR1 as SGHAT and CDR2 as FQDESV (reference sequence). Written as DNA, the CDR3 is TGTGCCAGCAGCTTAGTCGAGATAGGGGAGATCCACGAGCAGTACTTC. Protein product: CASSLVEIGEIHEQYF.

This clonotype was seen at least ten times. The CDR3 bases are TGTGCCAGCAGCCCGCCCAGACAGGGTCCGGTCTCCTACGAGCAGTACTTC. It specifies CASSPPRQGPVSYEQYF. The gene calls are TRBV7-8 and TRBJ2-7; the match to TRBD1 covers 7 bases. After removal of 5 bases from V and 0 bases from J, the junction contained 13 bases not matched to a gene. The germline V gene encodes CDR1 SGHVS and CDR2 FQNEAQ. This CDR3 is built from 17 residues.

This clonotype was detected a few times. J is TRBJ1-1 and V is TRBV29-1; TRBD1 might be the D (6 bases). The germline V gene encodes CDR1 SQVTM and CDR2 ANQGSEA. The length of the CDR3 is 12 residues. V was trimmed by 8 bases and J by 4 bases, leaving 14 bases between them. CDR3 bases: TGCAGCTCTTGGCAGGGGAGCACTGAAGCTTTCTTT. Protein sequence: CSSWQGSTEAFF.

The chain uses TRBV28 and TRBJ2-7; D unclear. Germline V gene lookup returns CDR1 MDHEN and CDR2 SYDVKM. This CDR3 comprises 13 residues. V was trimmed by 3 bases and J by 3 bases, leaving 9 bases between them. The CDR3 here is CASSFSSFYEQYF. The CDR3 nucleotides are TGTGCCAGCAGTTTCTCCTCGTTCTACGAGCAGTACTTC.

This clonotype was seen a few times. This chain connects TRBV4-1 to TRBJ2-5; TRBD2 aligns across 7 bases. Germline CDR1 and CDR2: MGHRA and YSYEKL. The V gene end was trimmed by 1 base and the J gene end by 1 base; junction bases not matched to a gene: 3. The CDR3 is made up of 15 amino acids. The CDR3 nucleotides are TGCGCCAGCAGCCAAGGAGGCGGGAGCCAAGAGACCCAGTACTTC. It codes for CASSQGGGSQETQYF.

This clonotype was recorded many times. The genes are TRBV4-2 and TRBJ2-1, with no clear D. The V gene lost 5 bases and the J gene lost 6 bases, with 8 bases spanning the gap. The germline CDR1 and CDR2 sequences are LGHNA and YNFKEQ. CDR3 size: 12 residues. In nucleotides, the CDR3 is TGTGCCAGCAGCTTGTGGGGCAATGAGCAGTTCTTC. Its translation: CASSLWGNEQFF.

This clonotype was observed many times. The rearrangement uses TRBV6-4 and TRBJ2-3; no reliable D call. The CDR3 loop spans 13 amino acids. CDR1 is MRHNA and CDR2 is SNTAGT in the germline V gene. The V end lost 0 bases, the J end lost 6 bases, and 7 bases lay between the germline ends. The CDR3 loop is CASSDSIGDTQYF. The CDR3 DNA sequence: TGTGCCAGCAGTGACTCAATCGGGGATACGCAGTATTTT.

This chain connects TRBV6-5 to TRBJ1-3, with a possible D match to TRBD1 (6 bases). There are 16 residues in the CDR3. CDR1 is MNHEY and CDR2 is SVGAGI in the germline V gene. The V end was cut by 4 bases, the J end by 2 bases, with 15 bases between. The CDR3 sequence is CASSSSGNRAGNTIYF. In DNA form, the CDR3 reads TGTGCCAGCAGTTCCTCGGGAAACAGGGCTGGAAACACCATATATTTT.